Included here is one T cell receptor (beta chain) sequence, with context. Its antigen is still unknown. The data were obtained in a study of post-analysis software for immune sequencing data. The CDR3 contains 13 residues. Per germline, CDR1 SQVTM and CDR2 ANQGSEA. General study results and limits: Roughly 5 TRBV segments, TRBV5-6, TRBV5-1 and TRBV20-1 among them, were found more frequent in patients than controls.

Researchers reported that TCR beta cDNA libraries carried unique molecular identifiers. TCRdb analysed the PCR reads with MiXCR anew, one entry per CDR3 protein. The sample lists fewer than 850,000 distinct CDR3 sequences; more than 45% were seen once. The clonotype comes from a girl aged 5-17 years with multiple sclerosis. The V call is TRBV29-1, the J call TRBJ2-7, with D unclear. The DNA end is a closer match to TRBJ2-5, so the J assignment may be wrong. Sequencing was done on a sample of blood. CDR3 protein: CSVPGRVGETQYF. DNA of the CDR3: TGCAGCGTCCCCGGTAGGGTGGGGGAGACCCAGTACTTC.